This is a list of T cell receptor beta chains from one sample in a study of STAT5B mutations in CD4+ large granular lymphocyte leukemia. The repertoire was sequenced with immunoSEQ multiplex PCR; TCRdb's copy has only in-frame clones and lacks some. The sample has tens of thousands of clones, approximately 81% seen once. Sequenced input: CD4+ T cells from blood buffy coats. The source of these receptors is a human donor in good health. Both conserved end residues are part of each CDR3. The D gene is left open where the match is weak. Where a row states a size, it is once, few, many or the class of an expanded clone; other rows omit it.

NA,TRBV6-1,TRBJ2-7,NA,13,CACTRLTSYEQYF,TGTGCCTGTACGCGACTCACATCCTACGAGCAGTACTTC
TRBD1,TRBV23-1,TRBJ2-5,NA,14,CASSQRDSQETQYF,TGCGCCAGCAGTCAACGGGACAGCCAAGAGACCCAGTACTTC
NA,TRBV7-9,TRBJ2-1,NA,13,CASSLSERHEQFF,TGTGCCAGCAGCTTATCGGAGAGGCATGAGCAGTTCTTC
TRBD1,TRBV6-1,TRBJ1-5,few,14,CASIAQGGNQPQHF,TGTGCCAGCATCGCACAGGGGGGGAATCAGCCCCAGCATTTT
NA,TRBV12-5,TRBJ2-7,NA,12,CASGLDGYEQYF,TGTGCTAGTGGCCTGGACGGATACGAGCAGTACTTC
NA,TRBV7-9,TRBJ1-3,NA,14,CASSLQFAGNTIYF,TGTGCCAGCAGCTTACAGTTTGCTGGAAACACCATATATTTT
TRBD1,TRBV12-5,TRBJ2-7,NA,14,CASGPGTGAYEQYF,TGTGCTAGTGGTCCTGGGACAGGAGCCTACGAGCAGTACTTC
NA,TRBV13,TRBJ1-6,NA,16,CASSLDLQGRRSPLHF,TGTGCCAGCAGCTTAGACCTACAGGGACGGCGGTCACCCCTCCACTTT
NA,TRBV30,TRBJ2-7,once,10,CAWGNYEQYF,TGTGCCTGGGGTAACTACGAGCAGTACTTC
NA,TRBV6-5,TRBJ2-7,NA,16,CASSYTKTGYTYEQYF,TGTGCCAGCAGTTACACCAAGACAGGATACACCTACGAGCAGTACTTC
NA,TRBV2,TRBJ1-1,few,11,CASILGTEAFF,TGTGCCAGCATCCTTGGTACTGAAGCTTTCTTT
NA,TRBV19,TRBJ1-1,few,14,CASSSGRGNTEAFF,TGTGCCAGTAGTTCGGGCAGGGGGAACACTGAAGCTTTCTTT
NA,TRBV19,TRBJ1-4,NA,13,CASTKTTNEKLFF,TGTGCCAGTACCAAAACAACTAATGAAAAACTGTTTTTT
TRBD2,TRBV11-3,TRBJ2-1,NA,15,CASSQLAGGYNEQFF,TGTGCCAGCAGCCAACTAGCGGGAGGCTACAATGAGCAGTTCTTC
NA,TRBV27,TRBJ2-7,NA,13,CASSRDNFGEQYF,TGTGCCAGCAGCCGGGACAATTTCGGCGAGCAGTACTTC
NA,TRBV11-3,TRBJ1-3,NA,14,CASSLDPSGNTIYF,TGTGCCAGCAGCTTAGACCCGTCGGGAAACACCATATATTTT
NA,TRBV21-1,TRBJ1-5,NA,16,CASSKEGSQGNQPQHF,TGTGCCAGCAGCAAAGAGGGGTCGCAGGGCAATCAGCCCCAGCATTTT
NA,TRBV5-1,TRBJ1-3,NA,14,CASSTQGAGNTIYF,TGCGCCAGCAGCACACAGGGTGCTGGAAACACCATATATTTT
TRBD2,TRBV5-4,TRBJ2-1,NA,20,CASSKKGLAGGSITRARQFF,TGTGCCAGCAGCAAAAAGGGACTAGCGGGAGGAAGTATTACAAGAGCTCGGCAGTTCTTC
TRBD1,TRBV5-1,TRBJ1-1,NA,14,CASSPQGATTEAFF,TGCGCCAGCAGCCCACAGGGGGCGACCACTGAAGCTTTCTTT
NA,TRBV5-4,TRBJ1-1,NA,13,CASRITGDTEAFF,TGTGCCAGCAGAATAACAGGCGACACTGAAGCTTTCTTT
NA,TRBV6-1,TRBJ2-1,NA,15,CASSKGGARVNEQFF,TGTGCCAGCAGCAAGGGGGGGGCGAGGGTCAATGAGCAGTTCTTC
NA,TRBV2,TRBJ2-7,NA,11,CASSEQYEQYF,TGTGCCAGCAGTGAACAGTACGAGCAGTACTTC
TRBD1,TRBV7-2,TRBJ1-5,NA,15,CASSWTGRNNQPQHF,TGTGCCAGCAGCTGGACAGGGAGGAATAATCAGCCCCAGCATTTT
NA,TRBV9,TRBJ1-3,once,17,CASSVGGSLSSGNTIYF,TGTGCCAGCAGCGTGGGGGGGTCTCTATCCTCTGGAAACACCATATATTTT
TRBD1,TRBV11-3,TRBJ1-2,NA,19,CASSLVRLDRESANYGYTF,TGTGCCAGCAGCTTAGTGAGGCTGGACAGGGAGAGTGCTAACTATGGCTACACCTTC
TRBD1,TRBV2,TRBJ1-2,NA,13,CASRGGTGGGYTF,TGTGCCAGCAGAGGAGGGACAGGGGGGGGCTACACCTTC
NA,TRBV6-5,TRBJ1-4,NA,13,CASSGQLGEKLFF,TGTGCCAGCAGTGGGCAGTTGGGTGAAAAACTGTTTTTT
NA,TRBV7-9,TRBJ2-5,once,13,CASSRGGQETQYF,TGTGCCAGTAGCAGAGGGGGCCAAGAGACCCAGTACTTC
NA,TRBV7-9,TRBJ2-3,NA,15,CASSQGGRESDTQYF,TGTGCCAGCAGCCAAGGAGGGCGGGAATCAGATACGCAGTATTTT
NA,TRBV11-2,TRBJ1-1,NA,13,CASSLSLLTEAFF,TGTGCCAGCAGCTTATCCTTGCTCACTGAAGCTTTCTTT
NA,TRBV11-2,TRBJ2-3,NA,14,CASSLALGPDTQYF,TGTGCCAGCAGCTTAGCTCTTGGGCCTGATACGCAGTATTTT